These 13 T cell receptor beta chains were sequenced from one sample in a study of blood T cell repertoires in COVID-19. The method was immunoSEQ multiplex PCR; TCRdb's version includes in-frame clones alone and lacks a portion of them. The table records fewer than 200,000 clones, 86% of them present only once. The sequencing sample was made of peripheral blood. Receptors were obtained from a man between 45 and 60 years old with active or convalescent COVID-19.

The chain combines TRBV7-2 with TRBJ2-3; D possibly corresponds to TRBD2 (7 bases). From germline, CDR1 is SGHTA and CDR2 FQGNSA. The CDR3 spans 13 residues. Trimming took 10 bases from V and 1 from J, leaving 12 bases between them. The CDR3 loop is CAIGGLGTDTQYF. The CDR3, as DNA: TGTGCCATCGGGGGGCTGGGCACAGATACGCAGTATTTT.

V is TRBV7-6 and J is TRBJ2-5, with TRBD2 matching over 8 bases. The CDR3 spans 19 residues. The V gene end was trimmed by 5 bases and the J gene end by 5 bases; junction bases not matched to a gene: 22. Germline CDR1 and CDR2: SGHVS and FNYEAQ. The CDR3 nucleotides are TGTGCCAGCAGCCGGATACGGGGAGGAAGAGAGCGGGGGAGGGAGACCCAGTACTTC. Protein: CASSRIRGGRERGRETQYF.

The chain couples TRBV5-4 to TRBJ1-5; 10 positions agree with TRBD1. The J segment lost 4 bases and the V segment lost 4 bases, leaving 8 bases of the junction unmatched. Germline V gene lookup returns CDR1 SGHNT and CDR2 YYREEE (reference sequence). The CDR3 has 16 amino acids. CDR3 region: CASSLTGTGDNQPQHF. The DNA of the CDR3 is TGTGCCAGCAGCCTGACCGGGACAGGGGATAATCAGCCCCAGCATTTT.

V usage is TRBV5-6 and J usage is TRBJ1-2, with TRBD1 matching 9 bases. This CDR3 spans 17 amino acids. V was clipped by 0 bases and J by 1 base; unmatched bases: 7. In germline, CDR1 is SGHDT, CDR2 YYEEEE. Written as DNA, the CDR3 is TGTGCCAGCAGCTTGGCCCGGACAGGGGCTTATAACTATGGCTACACCTTC. Its protein product is CASSLARTGAYNYGYTF.

A single count supports this clone. The chain couples TRBV12-3 or TRBV12-4 to TRBJ2-1, with 11 positions matching TRBD2. The junction had 1 base not matched to a gene; V was cut back by 6 bases and J by 6 bases. The CDR3 is made up of 13 amino acids. The CDR3 loop is CASRTSGINEQFF. The CDR3 DNA sequence: TGTGCCAGCAGGACTAGCGGGATCAATGAGCAGTTCTTC.

The table lists this clone with a count of one. V gene TRBV25-1 combines with J gene TRBJ2-1; 7 bases match TRBD1. CDR1 and CDR2 (germline): MGHDK, SYGVNS. The CDR3 covers 15 residues. After removal of 3 bases from V and 8 bases from J, the junction contained 10 bases not matched to a gene. The chain's CDR3 is CASSDPGTEVDEQFF. CDR3 DNA sequence: TGTGCCAGCAGTGATCCCGGGACAGAGGTGGATGAGCAGTTCTTC.

The rearrangement links TRBV6-5 to TRBJ2-1; 12 bases align to TRBD2. Germline CDR1 reads MNHEY; CDR2 reads SVGAGI. V lost 7 bases to trimming and J lost 8 bases; unmatched junction nucleotides: 3. The CDR3 is made up of 13 amino acids. CDR3 residues: CASTSGGVHEQFF. CDR3 coding DNA: TGTGCCAGCACTAGCGGGGGGGTCCATGAGCAGTTCTTC.

The chain links TRBV9 to TRBJ1-2; D uncertain. Deletions cut 4 bases from V and 2 bases from J, with 9 bases between. Germline V CDR1 and CDR2: SGDLS, YYNGEE. The CDR3 loop spans 13 amino acids. CDR3 nucleotide sequence: TGTGCCAGCAGCAAAACAGAAAACTATGGCTACACCTTC. It encodes CASSKTENYGYTF.

The genes are TRBV20-1 and TRBJ2-1, with TRBD2 matching over 11 bases. The junction had 7 bases not matched to a gene; V was cut back by 4 bases and J by 8 bases. The CDR3 is made up of 14 amino acids. CDR1 and CDR2 from the germline V gene are DFQATT and SNEGSKA (reference sequence). Written as DNA, the CDR3 is TGCAGTGCTATTGAACTAGCGGGAGAGCATGAGCAGTTCTTC. It yields the protein CSAIELAGEHEQFF.

This clone showed up just a few times. The gene calls are TRBV15 and TRBJ2-5; TRBD2 might be the D (5 bases). Germline V gives CDR1 LNHNV, CDR2 YYDKDF (reference sequence). V was clipped by 5 bases and J by 4 bases, with 11 bases between them. This CDR3 is built from 13 residues. CDR3 region: CATSRTGRETQYF. In DNA form, the CDR3 reads TGTGCCACCAGCCGGACTGGGCGAGAGACCCAGTACTTC.

This chain links TRBV2 with TRBJ1-6; 9 bases are a match to TRBD1. V shed 6 bases, J shed 2 bases, and the junction held 5 bases outside the gene matches. This CDR3 has 16 residues. Germline V gene data show CDR1 as SNHLY and CDR2 as FYNNEI. CDR3 bases: TGTGCCAGCAGGACACAGGGGGCGGCCTATAATTCACCCCTCCACTTT. Translated, it gives CASRTQGAAYNSPLHF.

The gene calls are TRBV6-5 and TRBJ1-6, with TRBD1 matching over 10 bases. The CDR3 spans 15 residues. Germline CDR1 is MNHEY and CDR2 is SVGAGI. With V trimmed by 2 bases and J by 9 bases, 4 bases remained unmatched. CDR3 DNA: TGTGCCAGCAGTTACATCAGGACAGGGGGTTCACCCCTCCACTTT. Encoded protein: CASSYIRTGGSPLHF.

The CDR3 spells CASGVTDRQETQYF. CDR3 bases: TGTGCTAGTGGGGTGACAGATCGCCAAGAGACCCAGTACTTC. This chain connects TRBV12-5 to TRBJ2-5; D might be TRBD1 (5 bases). The CDR3 sequence is 14 residues long. Trimming cost V 6 bases and J 1 base, with 12 bases left between them. Germline-derived CDR1 and CDR2 are LGHNT and FRNRAP.